This passage covers 17 T cell receptor beta chains from one sample sequenced in a study of T cells after posttransplantation cyclophosphamide. Clones were read by immunoSEQ multiplex PCR, and TCRdb kept only the in-frame ones, dropping some. This sample has 5,500 to 7,500 clones; roughly 98% occur once, and the top ten carry 0.85%. Sequencing input: memory CD4+ T cells sorted from PBMCs. These receptors were taken from a man aged 35 to 55 in good health, CMV-negative, and a related stem cell transplant donor.

The chain combines TRBV19 with TRBJ2-2; 8 nucleotides line up with TRBD1. Germline V gives CDR1 LNHDA, CDR2 SQIVND (reference sequence). J gave up 1 base and V 5 bases, and 3 bases lay outside the gene matches. CDR3 size: 15 residues. The DNA for the CDR3 is TGTGCCAGTAGTCCAGACAGGGGGAACACCGGGGAGCTGTTTTTT. Residues: CASSPDRGNTGELFF.

The V gene is TRBV19, the J gene TRBJ2-7; 8 positions agree with TRBD1. Germline V gene lookup returns CDR1 LNHDA and CDR2 SQIVND (reference sequence). V lost 6 bases to trimming and J lost 0 bases; unmatched junction nucleotides: 4. The CDR3 covers 14 residues. The CDR3 here is CASSGTGGSYEQYF. The CDR3 DNA follows: TGTGCCAGTAGCGGGACAGGAGGCTCCTACGAGCAGTACTTC. Filled out from reference TRBV19 and TRBJ2-7, the complete variable domain reads DGGITQSPKYLFRKEGQNVTLSCEQNLNHDAMYWYRQDPGQGLRLIYYSQIVNDFQKGDIAEGYSVSREKKESFPLTVTSAQKNPTAFYLCASSGTGGSYEQYFGPGTRLTVT.

The chain links TRBV18 to TRBJ1-1; D is possibly TRBD1 (5 bases). Trimming pared 0 bases from V and 1 base from J, leaving 18 bases between. The CDR3 consists of 18 residues. Germline V gene data show CDR1 as KGHSH and CDR2 as LQKENI. Here the CDR3 DNA reads TGTGCCAGCTCACCACCCTGGGACTGGGGCGGAGAGAACACTGAAGCTTTCTTT. This encodes CASSPPWDWGGENTEAFF.

This CDR3 reads CASSSPRGTQPQHF. CDR3 DNA sequence: TGTGCCAGCAGTTCCCCCAGGGGGACTCAGCCCCAGCATTTT. This chain connects TRBV6-6 to TRBJ1-5; 7 positions agree with TRBD1. Germline V CDR1 and CDR2: MNHNY, SVGAGI (reference sequence). The CDR3 has 14 amino acids. Trimming cost V 4 bases and J 6 bases; bases outside gene matches: 6.

V and J are TRBV5-4 and TRBJ2-3; D ambiguous. This CDR3 comprises 15 residues. Deletions cut 0 bases from V and 3 bases from J, with 11 bases between. Germline V CDR1 and CDR2: SGHNT, YYREEE (reference sequence). The CDR3 loop reads CASSLDPARTDTQYF. In DNA, the CDR3 is TGTGCCAGCAGCTTGGATCCAGCCAGGACAGATACGCAGTATTTT. The full variable domain, its missing parts supplied by reference TRBV5-4 and TRBJ2-3, is ETGVTQSPTHLIKTRGQQVTLRCSSQSGHNTVSWYQQALGQGPQFIFQYYREEENGRGNFPPRFSGLQFPNYSSELNVNALELDDSALYLCASSLDPARTDTQYFGPGTRLTVL.

The rearrangement uses TRBV6-5 and TRBJ1-2; 7 bases are shared with TRBD1. The germline V gene has CDR1 MNHEY and CDR2 SVGAGI. This CDR3 has 15 amino acids. Trimming at V came to 5 bases and at J to 0 bases, leaving 6 bases not matched to a gene. The CDR3 region has the DNA TGTGCCAGCAGTCCTCCGACAGGGACTAACTATGGCTACACCTTC. This translates into CASSPPTGTNYGYTF.

The gene calls are TRBV6-5 and TRBJ2-1; 10 bases are shared with TRBD1. Germline V gives CDR1 MNHEY, CDR2 SVGAGI. There are 15 residues in the CDR3. Trimming removed 5 bases from V and 4 bases from J; junction bases left unmatched: 5. The CDR3 spells CASSNRQGAYNEQFF. The DNA for the CDR3 is TGTGCCAGCAGTAACCGACAGGGGGCTTACAATGAGCAGTTCTTC.

Notes on this clone: The junction differs from germline at one of its ends, possibly a read error. V and J are TRBV11-2 and TRBJ2-1; D ambiguous. CDR3 length equals 12 residues. Germline V gene data show CDR1 as SGHAT and CDR2 as FQNNGV. Here the CDR3 DNA reads TGTGCCAGCAGCTTGGCCGGAGATGAGCAGCTCTTC. This codes for CASSLAGDEQLF.

The rearrangement links TRBV13 to TRBJ2-1; D is perhaps TRBD2 (6 bases). With 5 bases removed from V and 0 bases from J, the gap between germline ends came to 23 bases. This CDR3 contains 19 residues. CDR1 is PRHDT and CDR2 is FYEKMQ in the germline V gene (reference sequence). The CDR3 DNA is TGTGCCAGCAGCCCGGGATCAAGGTGGCTAGCGAGCTCCTACAATGAGCAGTTCTTC. This encodes CASSPGSRWLASSYNEQFF.

The chain carries TRBV30 and TRBJ2-3; 7 nucleotides align to TRBD2. With V trimmed by 0 bases and J by 3 bases, 6 bases remained unmatched. CDR3 length: 15 residues. The germline V gene encodes CDR1 GTSNPN and CDR2 SVGIG (reference sequence). The CDR3 loop is CAWSVWAGETDTQYF. The CDR3 bases are TGTGCCTGGAGTGTATGGGCGGGAGAGACAGATACGCAGTATTTT.

The J gene is TRBJ2-1, the V gene TRBV28; possibly TRBD1 for D (5 bases). Germline lookup yields CDR1 MDHEN and CDR2 SYDVKM. The ends were cut back, 1 base at V and 6 bases at J, with 16 bases in the middle. The CDR3 runs to 16 residues. In DNA form, the CDR3 reads TGTGCCAGCAGTTTATTCAGGGTAGTTTTTGTCAATGAGCAGTTCTTC. Amino acids: CASSLFRVVFVNEQFF.

V gene TRBV21-1 combines with J gene TRBJ2-7; the table's D call TRBD2 went unverified against the DNA. TRBV21-1 is tagged as a pseudogene. This CDR3 contains 17 residues. The CDR3 DNA sequence: TGTGCCAGCAGCAAAGGTTCAGGACTAGCGGATACCTACGAGCAGTACTTC. Residues: CASSKGSGLADTYEQYF.

The chain employs TRBV29-1 and TRBJ2-7, with 7 bases identical to TRBD1. CDR3 length equals 14 residues. V trimming: 4 bases; J trimming: 6 bases; junction bases outside the gene matches: 12. Germline V gene sequence: CDR1 SQVTM, CDR2 ANQGSEA. The CDR3 is CSVGNNRGVGEQYF. The CDR3 region has the DNA TGCAGCGTTGGGAACAACAGGGGTGTAGGCGAGCAGTACTTC.

The CDR3 DNA follows: TGTGCCAGCAGCCCCGCCCGGGACTCTAACTACGAGCAGTACTTC. Protein product: CASSPARDSNYEQYF. The V gene is TRBV7-9, the J gene TRBJ2-7; perhaps TRBD2 as D (6 bases). Trimming shortened V by 5 bases and J by 3 bases, and 17 bases separated the two germline ends. Germline V gives CDR1 SEHNR, CDR2 FQNEAQ (reference sequence). CDR3 length equals 15 residues. The full variable domain, in which reference TRBV7-9 and TRBJ2-7 provide the parts outside the CDR3, is DTGVSQNPRHKITKRGQNVTFRCDPISEHNRLYWYRQTLGQGPEFLTYFQNEAQLEKSRLLSDRFSAERPKGSFSTLEIQRTEQGDSAMYLCASSPARDSNYEQYFGPGTRLTVT.

CDR3 in amino acids: CASSLAQFNEQFF. CDR3 sequence (DNA): TGTGCCAGCAGCTTAGCCCAGTTTAATGAGCAGTTCTTC. V usage is TRBV7-8 and J usage is TRBJ2-1; D call uncertain. From germline, CDR1 is SGHVS and CDR2 FQNEAQ. The CDR3 consists of 13 residues. Trimming removed 0 bases from V and 7 bases from J, with 7 bases in between. Using reference TRBV7-8 and TRBJ2-1 for the parts outside the CDR3, the full variable domain is GAGVSQSPRYKVAKRGQDVALRCDPISGHVSLFWYQQALGQGPEFLTYFQNEAQLDKSGLPSDRFFAERPEGSVSTLKIQRTQQEDSAVYLCASSLAQFNEQFFGPGTRLTVL.

This clone appeared once. The chain recombines TRBV5-6 with TRBJ2-3; TRBD1 matches at 7 bases. This CDR3 is built from 15 residues. Germline CDR1 reads SGHDT; CDR2 reads YYEEEE. With V trimmed by 5 bases and J by 2 bases, 8 bases remained unmatched. The CDR3 sequence is CASRREGGPTDTQYF. For the CDR3, the DNA is TGTGCCAGCAGAAGGGAAGGGGGCCCCACAGATACGCAGTATTTT.

V and J are TRBV9 and TRBJ2-1, with 10 nucleotides matching TRBD2. The junction had 7 bases not matched to a gene; V was cut back by 3 bases and J by 7 bases. CDR1 and CDR2 from the germline V gene are SGDLS and YYNGEE. This CDR3 is built from 15 residues. The chain's CDR3 is CASSATGTSVNEQFF. The DNA for the CDR3 is TGTGCCAGCAGCGCTACCGGGACTAGCGTGAATGAGCAGTTCTTC.